This T cell receptor (beta chain) was profiled in a study of OX40 agonist ivuxolimab in advanced cancers. For the study at large: Patients received ivuxolimab, an agonistic anti-OX40 (CD134) antibody.

Study-wide points: Which antigen the expanded peripheral T cells recognized is unknown. Some patients who did not respond also had low normalized T-cell clonal expansion.

The protocol was immunoSEQ multiplex PCR, while the TCRdb copy is restricted to in-frame clones and leaves out a portion. The repertoire holds about 45,000 clones, with 84% as singletons. V dropped 5 bases and J dropped 2; count of bases not matched to a gene: 2. The CDR3 is 13 residues long. CDR1 is LNHDA and CDR2 is SQIVND in the germline V gene (reference sequence). As regards this clone: Its target is unknown.

Sequencing was performed on CD4+ or CD8+ T cells sorted from blood, taken in a trial of the OX40 agonist ivuxolimab. This chain links TRBV19 with TRBJ2-5, with TRBD2 matching 7 bases. The clonotype was recovered from an adult with an advanced solid tumor such as melanoma, head and neck, liver or kidney cancer. The CDR3 here is CASSPGGQETQYF. As DNA, the CDR3 is TGTGCCAGTAGTCCCGGGGGGCAAGAGACCCAGTACTTC.